The next 8 T cell receptor beta chains were all read from a single sample in a study of CD8 T cells in ankylosing spondylitis. TCRdb reanalysed the 5' RACE reads using MiXCR and keeps one entry per CDR3 protein. The top ten clones hold roughly 9.1% of a sample with 250,000 to 400,000 distinct CDR3 sequences, around a tenth of them seen once. Sequencing was carried out using blood, either unsorted or a sorted T cell fraction (not recorded which). The receptors were sampled from a female donor with ankylosing spondylitis or in good health (not recorded which).

This clonotype has at least ten counts. The V call is TRBV12-3 or TRBV12-4, the J call TRBJ2-7, with a tentative D call TRBD1 (6 bases). The CDR3 contains 14 residues. V lost 5 bases to trimming and J lost 3 bases, with 14 bases between them. The CDR3 DNA reads as TGTGCCAGCAGTCGGACAGTAGCCGACTACGAGCAGTACTTC. Encoded protein: CASSRTVADYEQYF.

This chain connects TRBV2 to TRBJ2-3, with D tentatively TRBD1 or TRBD2 (5 bases each). Germline V lookup: CDR1 SNHLY, CDR2 FYNNEI. V was cut by 6 bases and J by 2 bases, with 12 bases left in between. This CDR3 is built from 14 residues. In DNA, the CDR3 is TGTGCCAGCAGATTGACAGACTACACAGATACGCAGTATTTT. Translation gives CASRLTDYTDTQYF.

This clonotype came up many times. The chain joins TRBV7-9 to TRBJ2-3; no clear D gene. The CDR3 runs 15 residues. V lost 1 base and J 4 bases, leaving 12 bases between the germline ends. The germline gives CDR1 SEHNR, CDR2 FQNEAQ (reference sequence). The CDR3 DNA is TGTGCCAGCAGCTTAGAAGGGTGGGGATCAGATACGCAGTATTTT. Translating gives CASSLEGWGSDTQYF.

This clonotype appeared many times. The rearrangement links TRBV5-1 to TRBJ2-5; a weak D match, TRBD1 (6 bases). Per germline, CDR1 SGHRS and CDR2 YFSETQ. The CDR3 extends over 13 amino acids. The V end lost 3 bases, the J end lost 5 bases, and 11 bases lay between the germline ends. CDR3 in amino acids: CASSSGQEETQYF. CDR3 DNA sequence: TGCGCCAGCAGCTCGGGACAAGAGGAGACCCAGTACTTC.

This clonotype has at least ten counts. The V gene is TRBV14, the J gene TRBJ2-1; tentatively, D is TRBD2 (5 bases). There are 16 residues in the CDR3. CDR1 SGHDN and CDR2 FVKESK come from the germline V gene. The germline V and J ends were trimmed by 4 bases and 0 bases, with 13 bases remaining between them. Here the CDR3 reads CASSLPSGSSYNEQFF. Here the CDR3 DNA reads TGTGCCAGCAGCCTTCCCAGTGGGAGCTCCTACAATGAGCAGTTCTTC. Supplemented by reference TRBV14 and TRBJ2-1, the full variable domain reads EAGVTQFPSHSVIEKGQTVTLRCDPISGHDNLYWYRRVMGKEIKFLLHFVKESKQDESGMPNNRFLAERTGGTYSTLKVQPAELEDSGVYFCASSLPSGSSYNEQFFGPGTRLTVL.

This clonotype was picked up many times. The chain joins TRBV20-1 to TRBJ2-1, with no clear D. This CDR3 has 11 residues. V lost 6 bases, J lost 5 bases, and 8 bases lay in between. Germline-derived CDR1 and CDR2 are DFQATT and SNEGSKA (reference sequence). CDR3 residues: CSALRDNEQFF. CDR3 coding DNA: TGCAGTGCCCTAAGAGACAATGAGCAGTTCTTC.

V usage is TRBV7-3 and J usage is TRBJ2-5; perhaps D is TRBD1 or TRBD2 (5 bases each). This CDR3 contains 14 residues. V was cut by 5 bases and J by 2 bases, with 12 bases left in between. Germline CDR1 reads SGHTA; CDR2 reads FQGTGA. CDR3 protein: CASSQSGGQETQYF. The CDR3 DNA follows: TGTGCCAGCAGCCAGAGTGGGGGTCAAGAGACCCAGTACTTC.

In this sample, this clonotype turned up many times. The chain recombines TRBV5-1 with TRBJ2-7; 7 nucleotides match TRBD1. The V gene's germline CDR1 is SGHRS and CDR2 YFSETQ. The trim removed 4 bases at V and 2 bases at J, leaving 9 bases unmatched. This CDR3 contains 15 residues. CDR3 amino acids: CASSLTGQRPYEQYF. The CDR3 coding sequence is TGCGCCAGCAGCCTTACGGGACAGAGACCCTACGAGCAGTACTTC.